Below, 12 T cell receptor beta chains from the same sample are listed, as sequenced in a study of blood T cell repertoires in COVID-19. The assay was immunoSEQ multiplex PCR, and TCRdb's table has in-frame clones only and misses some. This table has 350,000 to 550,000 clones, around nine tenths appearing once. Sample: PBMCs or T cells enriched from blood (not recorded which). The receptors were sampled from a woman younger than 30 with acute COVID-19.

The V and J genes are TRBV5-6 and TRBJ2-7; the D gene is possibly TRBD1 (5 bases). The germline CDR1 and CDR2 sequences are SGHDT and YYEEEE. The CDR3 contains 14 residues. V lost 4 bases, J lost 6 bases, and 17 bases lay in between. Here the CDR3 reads CASSTEGAKLEQYF. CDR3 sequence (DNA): TGTGCCAGCAGCACGGAAGGGGCGAAACTCGAGCAGTACTTC.

This chain's CDR3 is CASSLVRGADEKLFF. CDR3 DNA: TGCGCCAGCAGCTTGGTGCGGGGCGCGGACGAAAAACTGTTTTTT. This chain uses TRBV5-1 with TRBJ1-4; a possible D gene is TRBD1 (5 bases). The CDR3 spans 15 residues. The V and J ends lost 0 bases and 8 bases respectively, with 14 bases between them. Germline loops: CDR1 SGHRS, CDR2 YFSETQ.

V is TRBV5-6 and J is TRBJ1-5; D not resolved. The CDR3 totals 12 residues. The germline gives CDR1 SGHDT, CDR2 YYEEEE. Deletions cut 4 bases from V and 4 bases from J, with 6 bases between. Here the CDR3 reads CASSRGNQPQHF. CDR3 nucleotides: TGTGCCAGCAGCCGAGGGAATCAGCCCCAGCATTTT.

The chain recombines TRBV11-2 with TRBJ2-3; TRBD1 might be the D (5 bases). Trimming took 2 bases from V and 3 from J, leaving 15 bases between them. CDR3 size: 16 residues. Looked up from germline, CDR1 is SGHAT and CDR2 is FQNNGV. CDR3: CASSLIGQGATDTQYF. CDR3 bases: TGTGCCAGCAGCTTAATAGGGCAGGGCGCAACAGATACGCAGTATTTT.

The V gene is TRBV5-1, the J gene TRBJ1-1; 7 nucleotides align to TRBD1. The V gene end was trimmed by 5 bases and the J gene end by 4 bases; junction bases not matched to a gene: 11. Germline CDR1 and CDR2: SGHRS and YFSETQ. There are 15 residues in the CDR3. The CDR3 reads CASRSTLQGSTEAFF. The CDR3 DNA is TGCGCCAGCAGAAGTACTTTACAGGGGAGCACTGAAGCTTTCTTT. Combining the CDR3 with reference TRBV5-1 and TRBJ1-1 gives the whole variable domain KAGVTQTPRYLIKTRGQQVTLSCSPISGHRSVSWYQQTPGQGLQFLFEYFSETQRNKGNFPGRFSGRQFSNSRSEMNVSTLELGDSALYLCASRSTLQGSTEAFFGQGTRLTVV.

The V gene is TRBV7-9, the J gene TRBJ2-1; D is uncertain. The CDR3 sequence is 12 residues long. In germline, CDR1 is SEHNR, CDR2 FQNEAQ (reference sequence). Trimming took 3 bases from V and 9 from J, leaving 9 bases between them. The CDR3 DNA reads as TGTGCCAGCAGCTTTCTTGTGGCTGAGCAGTTCTTC. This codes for CASSFLVAEQFF.

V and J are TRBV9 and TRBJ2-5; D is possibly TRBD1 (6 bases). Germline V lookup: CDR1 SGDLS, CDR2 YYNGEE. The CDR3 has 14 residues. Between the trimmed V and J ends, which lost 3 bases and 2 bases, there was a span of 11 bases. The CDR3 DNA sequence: TGTGCCAGCAGCGAGAGGACAGCTCAAGAGACCCAGTACTTC. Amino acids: CASSERTAQETQYF.

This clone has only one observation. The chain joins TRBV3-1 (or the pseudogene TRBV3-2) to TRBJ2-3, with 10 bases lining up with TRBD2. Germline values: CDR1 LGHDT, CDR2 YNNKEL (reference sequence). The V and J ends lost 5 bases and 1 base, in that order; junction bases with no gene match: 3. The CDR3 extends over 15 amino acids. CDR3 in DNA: TGTGCCAGCAGCTTTCTAGCGGGGGGCACAGATACGCAGTATTTT. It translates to CASSFLAGGTDTQYF.

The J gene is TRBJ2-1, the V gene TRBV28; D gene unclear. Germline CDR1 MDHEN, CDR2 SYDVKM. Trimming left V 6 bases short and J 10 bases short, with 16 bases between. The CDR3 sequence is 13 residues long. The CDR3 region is CASSRDGFGEQFF. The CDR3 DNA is TGTGCCAGCAGCCGCGACGGGTTTGGGGAGCAGTTCTTC.

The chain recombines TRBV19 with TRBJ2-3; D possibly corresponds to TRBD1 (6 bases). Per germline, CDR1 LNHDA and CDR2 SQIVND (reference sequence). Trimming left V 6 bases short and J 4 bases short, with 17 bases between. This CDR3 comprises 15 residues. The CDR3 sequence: CASRAGDGNPDTQYF. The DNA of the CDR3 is TGTGCCAGTAGGGCAGGGGATGGCAACCCAGATACGCAGTATTTT.

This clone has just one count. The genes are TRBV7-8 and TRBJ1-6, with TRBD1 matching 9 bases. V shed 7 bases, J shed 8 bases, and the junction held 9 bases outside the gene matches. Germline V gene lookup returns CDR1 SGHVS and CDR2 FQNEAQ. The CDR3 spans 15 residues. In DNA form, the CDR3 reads TGTGCCAGCACCAAACCGGGACAGGGCCATTCACCCCTCCACTTT. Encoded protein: CASTKPGQGHSPLHF.

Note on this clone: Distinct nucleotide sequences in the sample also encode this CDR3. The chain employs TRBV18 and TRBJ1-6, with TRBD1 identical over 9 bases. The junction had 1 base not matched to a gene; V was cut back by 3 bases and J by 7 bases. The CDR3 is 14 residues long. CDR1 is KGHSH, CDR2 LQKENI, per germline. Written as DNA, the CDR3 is TGTGCCAGCTCACCGGGACAGGGAAATTCACCCCTCCACTTT. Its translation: CASSPGQGNSPLHF. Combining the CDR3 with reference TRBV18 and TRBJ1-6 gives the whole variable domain NAGVMQNPRHLVRRRGQEARLRCSPMKGHSHVYWYRQLPEEGLKFMVYLQKENIIDESGMPKERFSAEFPKEGPSILRIQQVVRGDSAAYFCASSPGQGNSPLHFGNGTRLTVT.